The following is a T cell receptor beta chain sequence with its context. As yet, its antigen is unknown. These data belong to a study of T cells after yellow fever vaccination. In the study overall: Those fractions that held only low numbers of cells were prepared using the SMART-Seq v4 Ultra Low Input RNA kit.

As TCR cDNA was made by 5'RACE template switching, a universal primer site and UMIs were added. TCRdb recomputed calls from the 5' RACE reads with MiXCR, one row per CDR3 protein. The sample carries approximately 550,000 distinct CDR3 sequences, 15% to 20% recorded once. Study-level findings and limits: Booster sampling recovered most clones from primary vaccination (approximately 97% CD4, around 90% CD8). Across the CD4 and CD8 compartments, a small share of clonotypes was present in both.

This CDR3 is 14 amino acids long. Trimming removed 8 bases from V and 1 base from J, with 9 bases in between. Germline CDR1 and CDR2: SGHTA and FQGNSA. The V call is TRBV7-2, the J call TRBJ2-6; the D gene is possibly TRBD2 (5 bases). Specimen: PBMCs, collected 15 days after the yellow fever booster vaccination. The TCR sequence derives from a man younger than 45 who received the YFV17D yellow fever vaccine. The CDR3 DNA reads as TGTGCCAGCGGACGGGGTTCTGGGGCCAACGTCCTGACTTTC. It is translated as CASGRGSGANVLTF. The full variable domain, with the rest looked up from reference TRBV7-2 and TRBJ2-6, is GAGVSQSPSNKVTEKGKDVELRCDPISGHTALYWYRQSLGQGLEFLIYFQGNSAPDKSGLPSDRFSAERTGGSVSTLTIQRTQQEDSAVYLCASGRGSGANVLTFGAGSRLTVL.